These 8 T cell receptor beta chains originate from one sample sequenced in a study of blood T cell repertoires in COVID-19 (dated by TCRdb to the early 2020s). Library preparation employed the immunoSEQ multiplex PCR assay. TCRdb re-hosts the immuneACCESS table, in-frame sequences only. Its copies lack some clones; in the studies checked, an unresolved V gene accounts for under half of them, and the cause for the rest is not known. This sample lists some 250,000 clones; 87% were detected once. 7.2% of the sample lies in the top ten. Sequencing was carried out using peripheral blood. These receptors all come from a man aged 60 to 69 who had recovered from COVID-19.

This chain links TRBV27 with TRBJ1-2; 12 bases agree with TRBD1. This CDR3 contains 16 residues. J was trimmed by 7 bases and V by 3 bases; bases with no gene match: 9. CDR1 is MNHEY and CDR2 is SMNVEV in the germline V gene (reference sequence). CDR3 coding DNA: TGTGCCAGCAGTTTGGGACAGGGGGCTTCTGCTCGTGGCTACACCTTC. This translates into CASSLGQGASARGYTF.

The V and J genes are TRBV18 and TRBJ2-2; 7 nucleotides line up with TRBD1. J lost 5 bases, V lost 5 bases, and 8 bases had no gene match. CDR3 size: 15 residues. Germline CDR1 KGHSH, CDR2 LQKENI. For the CDR3, the DNA is TGTGCCAGCTCATTCGGGACAGTACTAACCGGGGAGCTGTTTTTT. Translating gives CASSFGTVLTGELFF.

The chain is built from TRBV7-2 and TRBJ2-3; 13 bases match TRBD2. Trimming at V came to 0 bases and at J to 6 bases, leaving 6 bases not matched to a gene. This CDR3 spans 17 amino acids. Per germline, CDR1 SGHTA and CDR2 FQGNSA. Written as DNA, the CDR3 is TGTGCCAGCAGCTTAGCCCCACTAGCGGGGGGGACCGATACGCAGTATTTT. Translated, it gives CASSLAPLAGGTDTQYF.

This clone appeared a single time. This chain links TRBV6-5 with TRBJ2-7, with D perhaps matching TRBD1 (7 bases). The CDR3 covers 14 residues. The germline V gene encodes CDR1 MNHEY and CDR2 SVGAGI. V dropped 5 bases and J dropped 2 bases, with 13 bases sitting between them. CDR3 loop: CASSRQGGPYEQYF. CDR3 bases: TGTGCCAGCAGTCGACAGGGAGGACCCTACGAGCAGTACTTC.

This rearrangement joins TRBV24-1 to TRBJ2-3; TRBD2 agrees at 9 bases. The CDR3 has 16 residues. Germline lookup yields CDR1 KGHDR and CDR2 SFDVKD. The trim removed 4 bases at V and 4 bases at J, leaving 8 bases unmatched. For the CDR3, the DNA is TGTGCCACCAGTGACCGCCGAGCGGGGGGATCAGATACGCAGTATTTT. Protein sequence: CATSDRRAGGSDTQYF.

The J gene is TRBJ2-3, the V gene TRBV12-5; 7 nucleotides line up with TRBD1. The CDR3 totals 15 residues. The germline V gene encodes CDR1 LGHNT and CDR2 FRNRAP. V dropped 6 bases and J dropped 8; count of bases not matched to a gene: 14. CDR3 sequence: CASGTLQGRVGTQYF. For the CDR3, the DNA is TGTGCTAGTGGCACACTACAGGGGAGAGTTGGTACGCAGTATTTT.

The V and J genes are TRBV6-4 and TRBJ2-2, with 8 bases aligning to TRBD2. The germline V gene has CDR1 MRHNA and CDR2 SNTAGT. V shed 3 bases, J shed 7 bases, and the junction held 10 bases outside the gene matches. There are 16 residues in the CDR3. CDR3 sequence reads: CASSDVDQRGNGELFF. The CDR3 DNA is TGTGCCAGCAGTGATGTCGATCAGCGGGGGAACGGGGAGCTGTTTTTT.

The CDR3 protein is CASSYRPGEQETQYF. DNA for the CDR3: TGTGCCAGCAGTTACAGGCCAGGGGAACAAGAGACCCAGTACTTC. J is TRBJ2-5 and V is TRBV6-5, with D possibly matching TRBD1 (6 bases). V lost 2 bases and J lost 2, with 12 bases in between. Germline V gene sequence: CDR1 MNHEY, CDR2 SVGAGI. The CDR3 has 15 amino acids.